Following are 23 T cell receptor beta chains from one sample sequenced in a study of vaccination and CD4 T cells after COVID-19. Sample treatment: roughly 10-day PBMC culture with coronavirus spike peptide pools or control peptides (ViraFEST assay). Pre-COVID-19 pandemic sampling (2011-2018) yielded the unexposed donor's CD4+ T cells. Their target antigens are unknown. The Oncomine TCR Beta short-read assay was what sequenced the DNA obtained from cultured CD4+ T cells. TCRdb analysed the PCR reads with MiXCR anew, one entry per CDR3 protein. The sample contains more than 7,500 distinct CDR3 sequences, 35% to 40% of which appear only once. Sequencing used CD4+ T cells from blood, cultured in vitro. These receptors were collected from a human donor in good health.

This clonotype was recorded a few times. The chain employs TRBV19 and TRBJ2-3; TRBD1 agrees at 7 bases. Germline CDR1 LNHDA, CDR2 SQIVND (reference sequence). The CDR3 totals 15 residues. Trimming removed 3 bases from V and 4 bases from J; junction bases left unmatched: 7. The CDR3 DNA sequence: TGTGCCAGTAGTATCCGAGGGGGCTGGTCAGATACGCAGTATTTT. Encoded protein: CASSIRGGWSDTQYF.

The sample holds a few counts of this clonotype. The genes are TRBV6-4 and TRBJ1-5; D call uncertain. Germline loops: CDR1 MRHNA, CDR2 SNTAGT. The CDR3 loop spans 13 amino acids. Trimming removed 5 bases at V and 0 bases at J, with 5 bases between. CDR3 DNA: TGTGCCAGCAGTAGGCATAGCAATCAGCCCCAGCATTTT. Translated: CASSRHSNQPQHF.

This chain joins TRBV6-5 and TRBJ2-5; D is unclear. In germline, CDR1 is MNHEY, CDR2 SVGAGI. V was pared by 2 bases and J by 5 bases, with 12 bases between. This CDR3 is 14 amino acids long. DNA for the CDR3: TGTGCCAGCAGTTACGCGCCGATGGGGGAGACCCAGTACTTC. Translated, it gives CASSYAPMGETQYF.

Written as DNA, the CDR3 is TGTGCCAGCAGCCTACAGGGGGCGGATACGCAGTATTTT. Amino acids: CASSLQGADTQYF. The rearrangement joins TRBV7-2 to TRBJ2-3, with 9 bases aligning to TRBD1. V shed 5 bases and J 6 bases; nucleotides not matched to a gene: 3. CDR1 and CDR2 (germline): SGHTA, FQGNSA. The CDR3 length is 13 residues.

The chain joins TRBV12-3 or TRBV12-4 to TRBJ1-1; a possible D gene is TRBD1 (6 bases). V was shortened by 6 bases and J by 10 bases, with 15 bases between the two germline ends. The CDR3 totals 12 residues. For the CDR3, the DNA is TGTGCCAGCAGAAGACAGGTTGGAGGAGCTTTCTTT. It codes for CASRRQVGGAFF.

This chain connects TRBV20-1 to TRBJ1-1; D is perhaps TRBD1 (6 bases). V was trimmed by 0 bases and J by 0 bases, leaving 14 bases between them. The CDR3 is made up of 16 amino acids. Germline lookup yields CDR1 DFQATT and CDR2 SNEGSKA (reference sequence). The CDR3 sequence: CSAREVGGDLNTEAFF. DNA of the CDR3: TGCAGTGCTAGAGAAGTAGGGGGGGACTTGAACACTGAAGCTTTCTTT.

This clonotype is termed medium-sized. The genes are TRBV7-8 and TRBJ1-4, with no clear D. Per the germline V gene, CDR1 is SGHVS and CDR2 is FQNEAQ. V dropped 10 bases and J dropped 8 bases, with 20 bases sitting between them. The CDR3 is 14 amino acids. The CDR3 bases are TGTGCCACCCGCCCGGGGAGGGTAGGAGAAAAACTGTTTTTT. Its protein is CATRPGRVGEKLFF.

The V and J genes are TRBV6-1 and TRBJ2-2; D uncertain. CDR1 is MNHNS and CDR2 is SASEGT in the germline V gene. Trimming left V 8 bases short and J 0 bases short, with 10 bases between. The CDR3 runs to 14 residues. CDR3 region: CASRRGTNTGELFF. The CDR3, as DNA: TGTGCCAGCCGACGCGGAACGAACACCGGGGAGCTGTTTTTT.

In its sample, this clonotype was seen a few times. The chain uses TRBV7-2 and TRBJ2-3; the match to TRBD2 covers 7 bases. CDR1 SGHTA and CDR2 FQGNSA come from the germline V gene. Germline trimming cut 1 base from V and 4 bases from J; bases unmatched to any gene: 8. The CDR3 sequence is 16 residues long. The CDR3 nucleotides are TGTGCCAGCAGCTTAGAACTTGCGGGGGTCGCAGATACGCAGTATTTT. Protein: CASSLELAGVADTQYF.

This chain links TRBV11-3 with TRBJ2-3; TRBD2 matches 14 bases. The CDR3 has 15 residues. J gave up 6 bases and V 4 bases, and 3 bases lay outside the gene matches. Germline-derived CDR1 and CDR2 are SGHNT and YENEEA. CDR3 sequence reads: CASSSRTSGGDTQYF. CDR3 nucleotides: TGTGCCAGCAGCTCGAGGACTAGCGGGGGGGATACGCAGTATTTT.

This chain links TRBV6-1 with TRBJ1-1; 8 bases match TRBD1. The CDR3 is 14 residues long. V gave up 7 bases and J gave up 6 bases; unmatched junction bases: 10. CDR1 MNHNS and CDR2 SASEGT come from the germline V gene. For the CDR3, the DNA is TGTGCCAGCATCCTAACAGGGGGGAAGGCTGAAGCTTTCTTT. This encodes CASILTGGKAEAFF.

This clonotype turned up a few times. CDR3 coding DNA: TGTGCCAGCAGCTTAGTACGTGGGGGAGGAGAGACCCAGTACTTC. It yields the protein CASSLVRGGGETQYF. The chain is built from TRBV7-2 and TRBJ2-5; perhaps TRBD2 as D (6 bases). The V and J ends lost 1 base and 4 bases respectively, with 13 bases between them. There are 15 residues in the CDR3. The germline V gene has CDR1 SGHTA and CDR2 FQGNSA. Looking up the rest from reference TRBV7-2 and TRBJ2-5 gives the full variable domain: GAGVSQSPSNKVTEKGKDVELRCDPISGHTALYWYRQSLGQGLEFLIYFQGNSAPDKSGLPSDRFSAERTGGSVSTLTIQRTQQEDSAVYLCASSLVRGGGETQYFGPGTRLLVL.

By share, this clonotype counts as large. The chain employs TRBV10-3 and TRBJ1-2; 7 bases line up with TRBD1. The junction had 1 base not matched to a gene; V was cut back by 8 bases and J by 7 bases. Germline V CDR1 and CDR2: ENHRY, SYGVKD. The CDR3 is 10 residues long. CDR3: CAIGTAGYTF. CDR3 nucleotides: TGTGCCATCGGGACAGCTGGCTACACCTTC.

This clonotype was counted a few times. The chain uses TRBV7-9 and TRBJ2-7; maybe TRBD1 (6 bases). Trimming removed 2 bases at V and 6 bases at J, with 17 bases between. The CDR3 length is 15 residues. From germline, CDR1 is SEHNR and CDR2 FQNEAQ (reference sequence). The CDR3 loop reads CASSLSDTGRSEQYF. As DNA, the CDR3 is TGTGCCAGCAGCTTATCGGACACAGGGCGATCCGAGCAGTACTTC.

This sequence joins TRBV12-3 or TRBV12-4 and TRBJ1-4; unclear D gene. This CDR3 spans 12 amino acids. The germline V and J ends were trimmed by 6 bases and 13 bases, with 15 bases remaining between them. CDR3 nucleotides: TGTGCCAGCAGCCTGAGTCAAGGGCCACTGTTTTTT. Translation: CASSLSQGPLFF.

The rearrangement links TRBV7-2 to TRBJ2-7; 7 bases map to TRBD2. This CDR3 has 16 amino acids. Germline trimming cut 3 bases from V and 7 bases from J; bases unmatched to any gene: 15. Germline V gene data show CDR1 as SGHTA and CDR2 as FQGNSA. The CDR3 reads CASSLGGGGPGREQYF. CDR3 DNA sequence: TGTGCCAGCAGCTTGGGGGGGGGAGGGCCCGGCAGGGAGCAGTACTTC.

The chain recombines TRBV19 with TRBJ2-1; possible D gene TRBD2, 6 bases. CDR1 and CDR2 (germline): LNHDA, SQIVND (reference sequence). This CDR3 has 17 amino acids. V dropped 0 bases and J dropped 0 bases, with 12 bases sitting between them. Here the CDR3 DNA reads TGTGCCAGTAGTATAGAAGGCGGGGTCAGCTCCTACAATGAGCAGTTCTTC. It codes for CASSIEGGVSSYNEQFF. Full variable domain (remainder filled in from reference TRBV19 and TRBJ2-1): DGGITQSPKYLFRKEGQNVTLSCEQNLNHDAMYWYRQDPGQGLRLIYYSQIVNDFQKGDIAEGYSVSREKKESFPLTVTSAQKNPTAFYLCASSIEGGVSSYNEQFFGPGTRLTVL.

The chain joins TRBV20-1 to TRBJ2-5, with D uncertain. V was cut by 3 bases and J by 5 bases, with 4 bases left in between. Germline V gene lookup returns CDR1 DFQATT and CDR2 SNEGSKA (reference sequence). The CDR3 runs to 10 residues. CDR3 residues: CSASYETQYF. CDR3 in DNA: TGCAGTGCTAGTTATGAGACCCAGTACTTC.

This clonotype has more than one count but fewer than ten. V usage is TRBV28 and J usage is TRBJ1-2; 7 bases map to TRBD1. The V segment lost 5 bases and the J segment 8 bases; nucleotides outside the gene matches: 11. Germline CDR1 and CDR2: MDHEN and SYDVKM. This CDR3 is built from 14 residues. CDR3 residues: CASSTPDRVAGYTF. In DNA, the CDR3 is TGTGCCAGCAGTACCCCCGACAGGGTGGCCGGCTACACCTTC.

The V and J genes are TRBV25-1 and TRBJ1-4; 7 bases line up with TRBD1. V shed 2 bases, J shed 8 bases, and the junction held 11 bases outside the gene matches. The CDR3 is 16 residues long. The germline gives CDR1 MGHDK, CDR2 SYGVNS. The CDR3 reads CASSEPSYRGGEKLFF. CDR3 DNA sequence: TGTGCCAGCAGTGAACCAAGCTACAGGGGTGGGGAAAAACTGTTTTTT.

This chain uses TRBV20-1 with TRBJ2-5; 8 bases are shared with TRBD2. CDR3 size: 18 residues. The ends lost 1 base at V and 5 bases at J; junction bases unmatched: 18. CDR1 and CDR2 (germline): DFQATT, SNEGSKA (reference sequence). CDR3 protein: CSARGGRSGRGFAETQYF. In DNA, the CDR3 is TGCAGTGCTAGAGGGGGAAGGAGCGGGAGAGGGTTTGCGGAGACCCAGTACTTC.

V gene TRBV6-1 combines with J gene TRBJ2-7; 10 bases match TRBD1. The CDR3 sequence is 13 residues long. With 10 bases clipped from V and 5 bases from J, the junction kept 8 bases outside the gene matches. The V gene's germline CDR1 is MNHNS and CDR2 SASEGT. The chain's CDR3 is CATRTGGRHEQYF. DNA of the CDR3: TGTGCCACTCGGACAGGGGGTAGGCACGAGCAGTACTTC.

The rearrangement uses TRBV7-2 and TRBJ2-7, with 12 nucleotides matching TRBD2. The CDR3 has 16 amino acids. The V segment lost 5 bases and the J segment 7 bases; nucleotides outside the gene matches: 12. CDR1 is SGHTA, CDR2 FQGNSA, per germline. The CDR3 DNA reads TGTGCCAGCAGCACTGATCTAGCGGGAGGGCCCAGGGAGCAGTACTTC. Its protein is CASSTDLAGGPREQYF.